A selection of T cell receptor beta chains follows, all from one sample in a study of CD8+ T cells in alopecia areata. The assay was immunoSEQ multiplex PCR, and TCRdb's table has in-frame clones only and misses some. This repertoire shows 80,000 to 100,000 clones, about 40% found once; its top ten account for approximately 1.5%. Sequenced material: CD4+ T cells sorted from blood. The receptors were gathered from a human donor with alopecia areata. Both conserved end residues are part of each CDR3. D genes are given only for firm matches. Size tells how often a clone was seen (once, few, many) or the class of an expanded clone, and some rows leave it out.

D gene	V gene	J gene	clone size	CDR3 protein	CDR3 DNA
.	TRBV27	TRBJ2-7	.	CASSPSRTLPYEQYF	TGTGCCAGCAGTCCATCTAGGACCCTACCCTACGAGCAGTACTTC
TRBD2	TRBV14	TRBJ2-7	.	CASSREGGEQYF	TGTGCCAGCAGCCGGGAGGGAGGGGAGCAGTACTTC
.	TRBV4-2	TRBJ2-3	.	CARSHKLTSPSTDTQYF	TGTGCCCGCAGCCACAAATTAACTAGCCCGTCCACAGATACGCAGTATTTT
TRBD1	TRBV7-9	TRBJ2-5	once	CASSPPGQARGQYF	TGTGCCAGCAGCCCGCCGGGACAGGCTCGAGGGCAGTACTTC
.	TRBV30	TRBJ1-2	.	CAWSVAYGYTF	TGTGCCTGGAGTGTAGCCTATGGCTACACCTTC
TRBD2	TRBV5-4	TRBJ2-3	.	CASSAGTSGRGVTDTQYF	TGTGCCAGCAGCGCCGGGACTAGCGGGAGGGGAGTGACAGATACGCAGTATTTT
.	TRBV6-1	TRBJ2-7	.	CASSRTTFYEQYF	TGTGCCAGCAGCAGAACTACCTTCTACGAGCAGTACTTC
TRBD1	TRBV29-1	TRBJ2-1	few	CSVTGTGGSEQFF	TGCAGCGTAACCGGGACAGGGGGAAGTGAGCAGTTCTTC
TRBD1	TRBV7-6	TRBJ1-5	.	CASSLGTGQNQPQHF	TGTGCCAGCAGCTTAGGGACAGGTCAGAATCAGCCCCAGCATTTT
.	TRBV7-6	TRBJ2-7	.	CASSNTQGFGEQYF	TGTGCCAGCAGCAATACACAGGGATTCGGCGAGCAGTACTTC
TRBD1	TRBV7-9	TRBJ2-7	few	CASSSERTGYEQYF	TGTGCCAGCAGCTCAGAGCGGACAGGGTACGAGCAGTACTTC
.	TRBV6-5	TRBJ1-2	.	CASSYSDSIGYTF	TGTGCCAGCAGTTACTCGGATTCGATTGGCTACACCTTC
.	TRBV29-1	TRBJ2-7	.	CSVGTSYEQYF	TGCAGCGTTGGGACCTCCTACGAGCAGTACTTC
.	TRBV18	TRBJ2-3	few	CASSPEITDTQYF	TGTGCCAGCTCACCTGAAATCACAGATACGCAGTATTTT
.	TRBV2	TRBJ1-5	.	CAGSASQTMNQPQHF	TGTGCCGGCAGTGCTTCTCAAACTATGAATCAGCCCCAGCATTTT
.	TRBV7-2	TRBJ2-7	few	CASSQDAPTYEQYF	TGTGCCAGCAGCCAAGACGCTCCAACCTACGAGCAGTACTTC
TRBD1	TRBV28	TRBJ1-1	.	CASSGDRGIVSSTEAFF	TGTGCCAGCAGTGGGGACAGGGGAATTGTTTCGAGCACTGAAGCTTTCTTT
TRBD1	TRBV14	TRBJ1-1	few	CASTEWTGRPEAFF	TGTGCCAGCACCGAATGGACAGGGCGACCTGAAGCTTTCTTT